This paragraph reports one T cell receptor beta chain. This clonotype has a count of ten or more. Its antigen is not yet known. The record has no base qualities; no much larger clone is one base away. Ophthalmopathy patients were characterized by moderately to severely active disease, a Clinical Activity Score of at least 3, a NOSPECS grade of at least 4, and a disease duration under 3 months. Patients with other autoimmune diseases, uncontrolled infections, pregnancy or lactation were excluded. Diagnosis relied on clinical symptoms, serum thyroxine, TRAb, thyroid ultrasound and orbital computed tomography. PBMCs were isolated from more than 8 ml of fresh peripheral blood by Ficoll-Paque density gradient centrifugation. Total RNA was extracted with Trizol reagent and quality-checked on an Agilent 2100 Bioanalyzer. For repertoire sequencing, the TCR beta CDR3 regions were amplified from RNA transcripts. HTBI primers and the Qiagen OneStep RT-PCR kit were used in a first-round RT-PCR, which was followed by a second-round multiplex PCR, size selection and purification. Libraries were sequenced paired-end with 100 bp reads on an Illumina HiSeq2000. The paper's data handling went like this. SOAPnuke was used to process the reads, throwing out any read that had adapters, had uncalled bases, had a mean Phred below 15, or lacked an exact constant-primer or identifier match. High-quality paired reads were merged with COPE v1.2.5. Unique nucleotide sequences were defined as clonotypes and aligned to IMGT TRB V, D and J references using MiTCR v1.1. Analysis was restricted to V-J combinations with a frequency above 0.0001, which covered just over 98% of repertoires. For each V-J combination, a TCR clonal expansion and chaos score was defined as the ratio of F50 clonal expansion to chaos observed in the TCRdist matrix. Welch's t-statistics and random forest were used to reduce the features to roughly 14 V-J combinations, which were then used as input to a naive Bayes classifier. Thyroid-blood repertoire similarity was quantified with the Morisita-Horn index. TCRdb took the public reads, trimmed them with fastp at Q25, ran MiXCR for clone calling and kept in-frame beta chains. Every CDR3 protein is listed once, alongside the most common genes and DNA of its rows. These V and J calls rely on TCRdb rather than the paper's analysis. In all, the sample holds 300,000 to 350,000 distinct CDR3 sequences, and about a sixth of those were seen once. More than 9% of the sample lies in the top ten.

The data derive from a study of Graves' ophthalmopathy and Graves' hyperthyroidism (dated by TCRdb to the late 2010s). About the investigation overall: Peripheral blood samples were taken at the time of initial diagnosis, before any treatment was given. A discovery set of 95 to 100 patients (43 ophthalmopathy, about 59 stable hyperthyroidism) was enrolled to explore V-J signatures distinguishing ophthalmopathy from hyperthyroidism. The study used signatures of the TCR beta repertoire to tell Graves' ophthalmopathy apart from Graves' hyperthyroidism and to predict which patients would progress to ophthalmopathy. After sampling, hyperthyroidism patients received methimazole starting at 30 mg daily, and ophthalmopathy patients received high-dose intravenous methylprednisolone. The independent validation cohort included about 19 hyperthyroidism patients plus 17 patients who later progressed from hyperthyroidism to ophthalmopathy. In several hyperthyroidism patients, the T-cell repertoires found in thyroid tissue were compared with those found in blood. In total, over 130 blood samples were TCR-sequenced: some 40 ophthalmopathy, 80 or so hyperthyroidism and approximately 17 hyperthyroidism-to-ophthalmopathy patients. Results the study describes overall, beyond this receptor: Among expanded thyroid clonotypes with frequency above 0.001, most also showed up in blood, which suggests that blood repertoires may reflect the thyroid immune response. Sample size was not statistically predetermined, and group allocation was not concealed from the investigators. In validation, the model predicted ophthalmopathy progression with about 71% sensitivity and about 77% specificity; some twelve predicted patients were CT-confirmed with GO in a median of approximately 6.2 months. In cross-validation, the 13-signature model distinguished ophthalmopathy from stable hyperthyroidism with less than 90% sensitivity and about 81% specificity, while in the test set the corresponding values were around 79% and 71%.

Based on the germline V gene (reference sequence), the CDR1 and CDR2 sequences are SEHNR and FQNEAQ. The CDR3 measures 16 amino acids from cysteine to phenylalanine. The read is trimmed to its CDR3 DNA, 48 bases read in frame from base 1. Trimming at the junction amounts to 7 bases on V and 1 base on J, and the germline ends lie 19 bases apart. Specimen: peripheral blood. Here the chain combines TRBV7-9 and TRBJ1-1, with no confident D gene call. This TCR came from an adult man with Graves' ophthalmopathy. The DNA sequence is TGTGCCAGCATTCCAACAAACCTTCCATCGAACACTGAAGCTTTCTTT. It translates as CASIPTNLPSNTEAFF.